The 22 T cell receptor beta chains reported below all come from one sample, sequenced in a study of T cells after posttransplantation cyclophosphamide (TCRdb year 2016). According to the study, the label for this sample's treatment or condition signals: high-dose cyclophosphamide on days +3 and +4 as single-agent GVHD prophylaxis. Busulfan and fludarabine conditioning, a related or unrelated marrow graft, and cyclophosphamide on days +3 and +4 were given to PTCy patients. Libraries were prepared through the immunoSEQ multiplex PCR assay. TCRdb took this table from immuneACCESS and kept in-frame rearrangements with V and J called. Such tables lack part of the clones; where checked against another copy, unresolved V genes explain under half of the gap, and the rest is unexplained. The data for this sample show some 10,000 clones, each detected more than once. The ten largest clones add up to about 14% of the sample.

This specimen was PBMCs, taken after allogeneic stem cell transplant with posttransplant cyclophosphamide. The source of these receptors is a female patient in her thirties or forties who received an allogeneic stem cell transplant from a related donor, was CMV-positive, and had no GVHD. Because of the transplant, the T cells may be the graft donor's rather than the patient's own.

This clone has ten or more counts. This rearrangement joins TRBV5-4 to TRBJ1-1; D may be TRBD1 (5 bases). The CDR3 length is 14 residues. Between the trimmed V and J ends, which lost 4 bases and 4 bases, there was a span of 14 bases. Germline lookup yields CDR1 SGHNT and CDR2 YYREEE (reference sequence). The CDR3: CASSPTGGITEAFF. The CDR3 DNA reads as TGTGCCAGCAGCCCGACCGGGGGTATCACTGAAGCTTTCTTT.

This clone was seen more than once but under ten times. The V and J genes are TRBV9 and TRBJ1-2; perhaps TRBD1 as D (5 bases). The germline V gene has CDR1 SGDLS and CDR2 YYNGEE. This CDR3 has 13 residues. Trimming left V 0 bases short and J 4 bases short, with 7 bases between. CDR3 in amino acids: CASSVGGVYGYTF. DNA for the CDR3: TGTGCCAGCAGCGTAGGGGGGGTCTATGGCTACACCTTC. The full variable domain, with the rest looked up from reference TRBV9 and TRBJ1-2, is DSGVTQTPKHLITATGQRVTLRCSPRSGDLSVYWYQQSLDQGLQFLIQYYNGEERAKGNILERFSAQQFPDLHSELNLSSLELGDSALYFCASSVGGVYGYTFGSGTRLTVV.

This clone was counted at least ten times. V is TRBV14 and J is TRBJ2-3; TRBD2 aligns across 7 bases. V lost 1 base to trimming and J lost 2 bases; unmatched junction nucleotides: 6. The CDR3 has 16 residues. Germline V gene sequence: CDR1 SGHDN, CDR2 FVKESK. The CDR3 DNA sequence: TGTGCCAGCAGCCAAGCGTCTAGCGGATACACAGATACGCAGTATTTT. It specifies CASSQASSGYTDTQYF. Full variable domain (outside the CDR3, taken from reference TRBV14 and TRBJ2-3): EAGVTQFPSHSVIEKGQTVTLRCDPISGHDNLYWYRRVMGKEIKFLLHFVKESKQDESGMPNNRFLAERTGGTYSTLKVQPAELEDSGVYFCASSQASSGYTDTQYFGPGTRLTVL.

This clone was counted ten times or more. This chain connects TRBV7-3 to TRBJ2-2; tentatively, D is TRBD2 (6 bases). The germline V gene encodes CDR1 SGHTA and CDR2 FQGTGA. The germline V and J ends were trimmed by 2 bases and 3 bases, with 10 bases remaining between them. This CDR3 comprises 15 residues. The CDR3 loop is CASSLAGTYTGELFF. CDR3 bases: TGTGCCAGCAGCTTAGCGGGAACCTACACCGGGGAGCTGTTTTTT.

This clone was seen at least ten times. V and J are TRBV4-1 and TRBJ1-5; D is perhaps TRBD1 (6 bases). Germline lookup yields CDR1 MGHRA and CDR2 YSYEKL. Trimming took 0 bases from V and 6 from J, leaving 18 bases between them. The CDR3 extends over 17 amino acids. In DNA, the CDR3 is TGCGCCAGCAGCCAAGATGGGGTGGGGGGGGCCGGTCAGCCCCAGCATTTT. Translated: CASSQDGVGGAGQPQHF.

This clone was detected many times. V gene TRBV19 combines with J gene TRBJ2-7, with 9 nucleotides matching TRBD2. Germline V gene lookup returns CDR1 LNHDA and CDR2 SQIVND (reference sequence). The CDR3 consists of 15 residues. V gave up 5 bases and J gave up 0 bases; unmatched junction bases: 5. The CDR3, as DNA: TGTGCCAGTAGTCCCAGGACTAGCGTCTCCTACGAGCAGTACTTC. It translates to CASSPRTSVSYEQYF.

Ten or more counts support this clone. The genes are TRBV5-1 and TRBJ2-7, with D possibly being TRBD1 (6 bases). The CDR3 is 14 amino acids. The V end was cut by 1 base, the J end by 2 bases, with 10 bases between. Germline loops: CDR1 SGHRS, CDR2 YFSETQ. The CDR3 sequence: CASSLTGTPYEQYF. The CDR3 coding sequence is TGCGCCAGCAGCTTGACAGGGACCCCCTACGAGCAGTACTTC.

In regard to this clone: With only one base between it and a far larger clone, this is likely a read error. The V gene is TRBV11-2, the J gene TRBJ2-1, with 15 bases lining up with TRBD2. This CDR3 is 19 amino acids long. Germline CDR1 and CDR2: SGHAT and FQNNGV. CDR3 in DNA: TGTGCCAGCAGCCTCGGGACTAGCGGGGGGCCTAGCTCCCACAATGAGCAGTTCTTC. Encoded protein: CASSLGTSGGPSSHNEQFF.

The table lists this clone with many counts. V usage is TRBV5-1 and J usage is TRBJ2-4; D unclear. CDR1 and CDR2 from the germline V gene are SGHRS and YFSETQ. The CDR3 is 15 amino acids. The V end was cut by 0 bases, the J end by 3 bases, with 10 bases between. CDR3 nucleotides: TGCGCCAGCAGCTTGGGGAGCCGGATCAAAAACATTCAGTACTTC. It encodes CASSLGSRIKNIQYF.

This clone was picked up a small number of times. J is TRBJ1-6 and V is TRBV9; TRBD1 is a possible D gene (5 bases). Germline assignment: CDR1 SGDLS and CDR2 YYNGEE. Trimming pared 4 bases from V and 3 bases from J, leaving 8 bases between. The CDR3 consists of 14 residues. The CDR3 is CASSHDSYNSPLHF. The CDR3 DNA reads TGTGCCAGCAGCCATGACAGCTATAATTCACCCCTCCACTTT.

This clone was seen many times. The chain uses TRBV6-1 and TRBJ1-6; TRBD1 might be the D (5 bases). The CDR3 loop spans 15 amino acids. In germline, CDR1 is MNHNS, CDR2 SASEGT. V was pared by 6 bases and J by 6 bases, with 15 bases between. The CDR3 region is CASRPTGYSNSPLHF. The CDR3 coding sequence is TGTGCCAGCAGACCTACAGGATACTCTAATTCACCCCTCCACTTT.

This clone occurred many times. The rearrangement uses TRBV6-5 and TRBJ2-3; D gene ambiguous. Trimming took off 2 bases at V and 4 bases at J, with 10 bases between the two ends. Looked up from germline, CDR1 is MNHEY and CDR2 is SVGAGI. The CDR3 runs to 14 residues. The DNA of the CDR3 is TGTGCCAGCAGTTACCAATTGGGCCCAGATACGCAGTATTTT. Amino acids: CASSYQLGPDTQYF.

In this sample, this clone turned up many times. The genes are TRBV30 and TRBJ1-2, with 7 bases lining up with TRBD1. The J segment lost 8 bases and the V segment lost 3 bases, leaving 9 bases of the junction unmatched. This CDR3 spans 13 amino acids. Germline loops: CDR1 GTSNPN, CDR2 SVGIG (reference sequence). The CDR3 region has the DNA TGTGCCTGGAGCCTCGACAGGGACGAGGGCTACACCTTC. Its translation is CAWSLDRDEGYTF.

There are many counts of this clone. V usage is TRBV18 and J usage is TRBJ1-1, with a tentative D call TRBD1 (5 bases). The V end lost 5 bases, the J end lost 3 bases, and 19 bases lay between the germline ends. The germline CDR1 and CDR2 sequences are KGHSH and LQKENI. The CDR3 runs 16 residues. CDR3 protein: CASSSFLRGADTEAFF. The CDR3 nucleotides read TGTGCCAGCTCATCCTTTTTAAGGGGCGCGGACACTGAAGCTTTCTTT.

This clone has a count of ten or more. This chain uses TRBV7-2 with TRBJ2-2; maybe TRBD1 (5 bases). Germline-derived CDR1 and CDR2 are SGHTA and FQGNSA. CDR3 length: 14 amino acids. V lost 5 bases to trimming and J lost 7 bases, with 14 bases between them. As DNA, the CDR3 is TGTGCCAGCAGCCTAAATCAGGGTAGCGGGGAGCTGTTTTTT. Translated: CASSLNQGSGELFF.

This clone was found many times. CDR3 residues: CAWSPGHRRTEAFF. CDR3 sequence (DNA): TGTGCCTGGAGTCCTGGACACCGAAGGACTGAAGCTTTCTTT. The rearrangement joins TRBV30 to TRBJ1-1; D might be TRBD1 (5 bases). V lost 2 bases, J lost 5 bases, and 15 bases lay in between. Germline loops: CDR1 GTSNPN, CDR2 SVGIG (reference sequence). CDR3 size: 14 residues.

Ten or more counts support this clone. This rearrangement joins TRBV5-1 to TRBJ1-3, with TRBD1 matching over 10 bases. The CDR3 covers 15 residues. Per the germline V gene, CDR1 is SGHRS and CDR2 is YFSETQ. The V segment lost 2 bases and the J segment 4 bases; nucleotides outside the gene matches: 3. The CDR3 protein is CASSLGTGAGNTIYF. The CDR3 coding sequence is TGCGCCAGCAGCTTAGGGACAGGGGCAGGAAACACCATATATTTT.

This clone was counted many times. The genes are TRBV6-1 and TRBJ1-5; tentatively, D is TRBD1 (5 bases). Trimming shortened V by 4 bases and J by 0 bases, and 22 bases separated the two germline ends. CDR3 length: 19 amino acids. Germline V gives CDR1 MNHNS, CDR2 SASEGT. The CDR3 sequence is CASSGVHGAGGSSNQPQHF. The CDR3 nucleotides are TGTGCCAGCAGTGGGGTCCATGGGGCAGGTGGTAGTAGCAATCAGCCCCAGCATTTT.

This clone was counted many times. The chain joins TRBV12-5 to TRBJ1-3; a weak D match, TRBD1 (5 bases). CDR1 and CDR2 (germline): LGHNT, FRNRAP. The CDR3 sequence is 13 residues long. The CDR3 is CAVLGGSGNTIYF. The CDR3 coding sequence is TGTGCGGTTCTGGGGGGCTCTGGAAACACCATATATTTT.

The gene calls are TRBV27 and TRBJ2-5; no clear D. The assigned J gene may be wrong: the sequence end matches TRBJ2-7 better. The length of the CDR3 is 13 residues. Germline-derived CDR1 and CDR2 are MNHEY and SMNVEV (reference sequence). The DNA for the CDR3 is TGTGCCAGCAGTTTTTCGATCGCCCACGAGCAGTACTTC. It translates to CASSFSIAHEQYF.

In this sample, this clone turned up many times. The rearrangement uses TRBV5-1 and TRBJ2-5; 11 bases are shared with TRBD1. This CDR3 is built from 17 residues. CDR1 is SGHRS, CDR2 YFSETQ, per germline. J was trimmed by 5 bases and V by 0 bases; bases with no gene match: 9. The CDR3 nucleotides read TGCGCCAGCAGCTTGGCAAGTCTGGGACAGGGGGAGGAGACCCAGTACTTC. Translated, it gives CASSLASLGQGEETQYF.

This clone was recorded many times. This chain connects TRBV10-3 to TRBJ2-5; D gene uncertain. The V end lost 2 bases, the J end lost 5 bases, and 9 bases lay between the germline ends. The CDR3 has 13 residues. CDR1 is ENHRY, CDR2 SYGVKD, per germline. Here the CDR3 reads CAISETEPETQYF. For the CDR3, the DNA is TGTGCCATCAGTGAGACAGAACCGGAGACCCAGTACTTC.